These 25 T cell receptor beta chains originate from one sample sequenced in a study of T cell clonality in common variable immunodeficiency. No antigens are known for them. Whole-study findings and limits: Fewer deletions and N-nucleotide insertions were reportedly seen in common variable immunodeficiency TCR beta sequences.

Produced via immunoSEQ multiplex PCR; TCRdb's table is partial and in-frame only. The sample was found to contain around 42,000 clones, and every one recurs. The sequenced sample consisted of peripheral blood mononuclear cells. The receptors originated from a human donor with common variable immunodeficiency.

Regarding this clone: The read terminates 3 residues ahead of where the CDR3 ends, so the germline J gene completes it. V gene TRBV2 combines with J gene TRBJ2-1, with D possibly TRBD1 on 6 matching bases. Trimming took off 3 bases at V and 2 bases at J, with 8 bases between the two ends. From germline, CDR1 is SNHLY and CDR2 FYNNEI. This CDR3 contains 14 residues. The CDR3 bases that were read are TGTGCCAGCAGTGAGACAGGAACCTACAATGAG. Its protein product is CASSETGTYNE. The CDR3 reads in full as CASSETGTYNEQFF. The full variable domain, with the rest looked up from reference TRBV2 and TRBJ2-1, is EPEVTQTPSHQVTQMGQEVILRCVPISNHLYFYWYRQILGQKVEFLVSFYNNEISEKSEIFDDQFSVERPDGSNFTLKIRSTKLEDSAMYFCASSETGTYNEQFFGPGTRLTVL.

This clone was detected many times. Read data end 3 residues before the CDR3 end; the end is taken from the germline J gene. V and J are TRBV19 and TRBJ1-1; D perhaps matches TRBD1 (6 bases). This CDR3 region has 15 residues. Trimming pared 0 bases from V and 5 bases from J, leaving 13 bases between. In germline, CDR1 is LNHDA, CDR2 SQIVND (reference sequence). This CDR3 reads CASSIDRPGVTEAFF. The sequenced part of the CDR3 DNA is TGTGCCAGTAGTATAGATCGCCCAGGGGTGACTGAA.

Many counts were recorded for this clone. With the read ending 3 residues before the CDR3 end, the germline J gene is used to fill in that end. This sequence joins TRBV30 and TRBJ1-1; maybe TRBD1 (5 bases). The ends were cut back, 5 bases at V and 4 bases at J, with 17 bases in the middle. Per the germline V gene, CDR1 is GTSNPN and CDR2 is SVGIG (reference sequence). There are 14 residues in the CDR3. The CDR3 loop is CAWETGSRGTEAFF. The CDR3 DNA, read in part, is TGTGCCTGGGAAACAGGCAGCAGAGGCACTGAA. Based on the CDR3 plus reference TRBV30 and TRBJ1-1, the full variable domain is SQTIHQWPATLVQPVGSPLSLECTVEGTSNPNLYWYRQAAGRGLQLLFYSVGIGQISSEVPQNLSASRPQDRQFILSSKKLLLSDSGFYLCAWETGSRGTEAFFGQGTRLTVV.

This clone has a handful of counts. The read is 3 residues too short to cover the CDR3 end, so that end is filled in from the germline J gene. The genes are TRBV7-2 and TRBJ2-2; D may be TRBD2 (6 bases). The length of the CDR3 is 14 residues. The V end lost 6 bases, the J end lost 3 bases, and 11 bases lay between the germline ends. Germline CDR1 is SGHTA and CDR2 is FQGNSA. The sequenced CDR3 bases are TGTGCCAGCAGTATAGCGGCTTACACCGGGGAG. Protein sequence: CASSIAAYTGE. Given in full, the CDR3 is CASSIAAYTGELFF.

This clone was seen repeatedly, ten times or more. The read is 3 residues too short to cover the CDR3 end, so that end is filled in from the germline J gene. The rearrangement links TRBV7-9 to TRBJ2-7, with D possibly TRBD1 on 6 matching bases. V lost 5 bases and J lost 4, with 12 bases in between. Germline CDR1 reads SEHNR; CDR2 reads FQNEAQ (reference sequence). The CDR3 runs to 13 residues. The CDR3 sequence is CASSLRGTYEQYF. The sequenced CDR3 bases are TGTGCCAGCAGCCTTAGGGGGACATACGAG.

This clone has only a few counts. The CDR3 end is not reached by the read, which stops 3 residues before it; the germline J gene fills it in. The V and J genes are TRBV2 and TRBJ1-6, with D uncertain. V was shortened by 7 bases and J by 9 bases, with 13 bases between the two germline ends. Germline V CDR1 and CDR2: SNHLY, FYNNEI. The CDR3 loop spans 13 amino acids. CDR3 DNA, as far as it was read: TGTGCCAGCACGATGGGCTTTGGTTCACCC. The encoded protein is CASTMGFGSP. From start to end, the CDR3 is CASTMGFGSPLHF.

In this sample, this clone turned up many times. The read terminates 3 residues before the CDR3 end, so the remaining end is supplied by the germline J gene. J is TRBJ2-5 and V is TRBV10-3, with 8 nucleotides matching TRBD2. Germline values: CDR1 ENHRY, CDR2 SYGVKD. The J segment lost 4 bases and the V segment lost 8 bases, leaving 15 bases of the junction unmatched. The CDR3 runs 16 residues. The CDR3 reads CAIGLSGSGAGETQYF. CDR3 bases read: TGTGCCATCGGATTAAGCGGTAGCGGGGCTGGAGAGACC.

On this clone itself: The read terminates 3 residues before the CDR3 end, so the remaining end is supplied by the germline J gene. V and J are TRBV19 and TRBJ1-2, with a possible D match to TRBD1 (6 bases). CDR3 length: 16 amino acids. In germline, CDR1 is LNHDA, CDR2 SQIVND (reference sequence). V dropped 5 bases and J dropped 4 bases, with 20 bases sitting between them. The CDR3 region is CASSGVLETGGYGYTF. Partial CDR3 DNA: TGTGCCAGTAGTGGAGTTCTAGAGACAGGTGGCTATGGC.

This clone has a count of ten or more. The read is 3 residues too short to cover the CDR3 end, so that end is filled in from the germline J gene. The chain carries TRBV2 and TRBJ2-1, with 11 bases that match TRBD1. Germline-derived CDR1 and CDR2 are SNHLY and FYNNEI. V was clipped by 5 bases and J by 9 bases; unmatched bases: 12. This CDR3 region has 16 residues. The CDR3 loop is CASSQLPGTGGSEQFF. The covered CDR3 bases are TGTGCCAGCAGTCAATTACCCGGGACAGGGGGTAGTGAG.

This clone was recorded many times. With the read ending 3 residues before the CDR3 end, the germline J gene is used to fill in that end. The J gene is TRBJ2-1, the V gene TRBV2; a weak D match, TRBD2 (5 bases). The CDR3 is 16 residues long. Trimming removed 3 bases from V and 8 bases from J, with 20 bases in between. Per the germline V gene, CDR1 is SNHLY and CDR2 is FYNNEI. The CDR3 bases that were read are TGTGCCAGCAGTGAGCGTTCGGGGAGTCTTATCGATGAG. Its protein product is CASSERSGSLIDE. Given in full, the CDR3 is CASSERSGSLIDEQFF. Full variable domain (missing parts from reference TRBV2 and TRBJ2-1): EPEVTQTPSHQVTQMGQEVILRCVPISNHLYFYWYRQILGQKVEFLVSFYNNEISEKSEIFDDQFSVERPDGSNFTLKIRSTKLEDSAMYFCASSERSGSLIDEQFFGPGTRLTVL.

About this clone itself: The read is 3 residues too short to cover the CDR3 end, so that end is filled in from the germline J gene. The chain uses TRBV19 and TRBJ1-6; no definite D call. Trimming took 1 base from V and 0 from J, leaving 10 bases between them. Germline V gene data show CDR1 as LNHDA and CDR2 as SQIVND (reference sequence). The CDR3 has 17 residues. The CDR3 here is CASSIGRGSSYNSPLHF. Incomplete CDR3 DNA: TGTGCCAGTAGTATAGGAAGAGGCAGCTCCTATAATTCACCC. Complete variable domain (other parts from reference TRBV19 and TRBJ1-6): DGGITQSPKYLFRKEGQNVTLSCEQNLNHDAMYWYRQDPGQGLRLIYYSQIVNDFQKGDIAEGYSVSREKKESFPLTVTSAQKNPTAFYLCASSIGRGSSYNSPLHFGNGTRLTVT.

This clone occurred a few times. The read terminates 3 residues before the CDR3 end, so the remaining end is supplied by the germline J gene. The V call is TRBV7-3, the J call TRBJ2-3; 7 nucleotides line up with TRBD2. After removal of 2 bases from V and 4 bases from J, the junction contained 6 bases not matched to a gene. Germline CDR1 reads SGHTA; CDR2 reads FQGTGA. This CDR3 comprises 15 residues. Partial CDR3 DNA: TGTGCCAGCAGCTTAGCGGGAGTATACCCAGATACG. It is translated as CASSLAGVYPDT. The complete CDR3 sequence is CASSLAGVYPDTQYF.

In this sample, this clone turned up many times. Read sequence stops 3 residues before the CDR3 end, and the germline J gene provides the missing end. V is TRBV6-2 or TRBV6-3 and J is TRBJ2-6; D is undetermined. V was trimmed by 0 bases and J by 0 bases, leaving 6 bases between them. The germline CDR1 and CDR2 sequences are MNHEY and SVGEGT. CDR3 length: 16 amino acids. The CDR3 region is CASSYSRVSGANVLTF. Incomplete CDR3 DNA: TGTGCCAGCAGTTACTCCCGGGTCTCTGGGGCCAACGTC.

In its sample, this clone ranks as large (0.1 to 1%). The read terminates 3 residues ahead of where the CDR3 ends, so the germline J gene completes it. This rearrangement joins TRBV5-1 to TRBJ2-1, with 7 bases identical to TRBD2. V dropped 4 bases and J dropped 8; count of bases not matched to a gene: 3. There are 12 residues in the CDR3. Per the germline V gene, CDR1 is SGHRS and CDR2 is YFSETQ. This chain's CDR3 is CASSRGGDEQFF. CDR3 DNA (partial): TGCGCCAGCAGCCGCGGGGGAGATGAG.

This clone was seen a few times. CDR3 sequence: CASSIDLSRGQLAKNIQYF. The CDR3 DNA, read in part, is TGTGCCAGTAGTATAGATCTATCCAGGGGGCAGCTAGCCAAAAACATT. The V gene is TRBV19, the J gene TRBJ2-4, with 8 bases matching TRBD1. The CDR3 extends 3 residues past the end of the read, so its final part is completed from the germline J gene. Looked up from germline, CDR1 is LNHDA and CDR2 is SQIVND (reference sequence). V shed 0 bases and J 0 bases; nucleotides not matched to a gene: 10. This CDR3 region has 19 residues.

This clone has a handful of counts. From the germline J gene comes the end of the CDR3, since the read stops 3 residues before it. This chain joins TRBV19 and TRBJ2-3, with 9 bases matching TRBD1. CDR3 length: 15 residues. V lost 4 bases and J lost 6; bases outside the gene matches: 8. Germline V lookup: CDR1 LNHDA, CDR2 SQIVND (reference sequence). The CDR3 region is CASSTRDRVSDTQYF. The part of the CDR3 DNA that was read is TGTGCCAGTAGTACTCGGGACAGGGTGTCCGATACG.

This clone was found a few times. The read terminates 3 residues before the CDR3 end, so the remaining end is supplied by the germline J gene. This rearrangement joins TRBV5-6 to TRBJ1-5, with no clear D. The CDR3 loop spans 14 amino acids. The V gene's germline CDR1 is SGHDT and CDR2 YYEEEE. Trimming cost V 0 bases and J 5 bases, with 9 bases left between them. The CDR3: CASSLGSRDQPQHF. The DNA read from the CDR3 is TGTGCCAGCAGCTTGGGAAGCCGGGATCAGCCC.

In the case of this clone: The CDR3 end is not reached by the read, which stops 3 residues before it; the germline J gene fills it in. The J gene is TRBJ1-5, the V gene TRBV19; no definite D call. Trimming removed 10 bases at V and 5 bases at J, with 30 bases between. The CDR3 is made up of 18 amino acids. The germline CDR1 and CDR2 sequences are LNHDA and SQIVND (reference sequence). The DNA read from the CDR3 is TGTGCCAACCTCCGTTCAGCCCCTTTAGGCGGATTGCATCAGCCC. The encoded protein is CANLRSAPLGGLHQP. The full CDR3 reads CANLRSAPLGGLHQPQHF.

This clone was observed a handful of times. The CDR3 end is not reached by the read, which stops 3 residues before it; the germline J gene fills it in. V gene TRBV7-6 combines with J gene TRBJ2-7, with D possibly TRBD2 on 5 matching bases. The length of the CDR3 is 16 residues. V gave up 1 base and J gave up 4 bases, with 17 bases separating them. Germline assignment: CDR1 SGHVS and CDR2 FNYEAQ. The CDR3 sequence is CASSLGFDSARYEQYF. The CDR3 bases that were read are TGTGCCAGCAGCTTAGGGTTTGATAGCGCCAGGTACGAG.

This clone was counted only a few times. CDR3 bases read: TGTGCCAGCACCCGGGACAAAGGTGAAAAA. It codes for CASTRDKGEK. The whole CDR3 sequence reads CASTRDKGEKLFF. The rearrangement joins TRBV2 to TRBJ1-4; maybe TRBD1 (6 bases). Read coverage stops 3 residues before the CDR3 terminus; the germline J gene supplies the remainder. Trimming shortened V by 7 bases and J by 7 bases, and 13 bases separated the two germline ends. This CDR3 has 13 amino acids. Looked up from germline, CDR1 is SNHLY and CDR2 is FYNNEI. Combining the CDR3 with reference TRBV2 and TRBJ1-4 gives the whole variable domain EPEVTQTPSHQVTQMGQEVILRCVPISNHLYFYWYRQILGQKVEFLVSFYNNEISEKSEIFDDQFSVERPDGSNFTLKIRSTKLEDSAMYFCASTRDKGEKLFFGSGTQLSVL.

A note on this clone: The read ends 3 residues shy of where the CDR3 ends; the end is completed using the germline J gene. The chain has TRBV19 and TRBJ2-1; D gene ambiguous. V lost 6 bases and J lost 6, with 15 bases in between. This CDR3 is 14 amino acids long. Germline V gives CDR1 LNHDA, CDR2 SQIVND (reference sequence). Partial CDR3 DNA: TGTGCCAGTAGCTTCCCTCGACAAGCCAATGAG. Translating gives CASSFPRQANE. The entire CDR3 is CASSFPRQANEQFF.

This clone came up many times. Read coverage stops 3 residues before the CDR3 terminus; the germline J gene supplies the remainder. J is TRBJ1-1 and V is TRBV7-2; D gene ambiguous. The V gene lost 4 bases and the J gene lost 0 bases, with 9 bases spanning the gap. CDR1 and CDR2 from the germline V gene are SGHTA and FQGNSA. The CDR3 covers 14 residues. This CDR3 is CASSSSYMNTEAFF. The CDR3 bases that were read are TGTGCCAGCAGCTCAAGTTACATGAACACTGAA.

This clone has at least ten counts. The read ends 3 residues shy of where the CDR3 ends; the end is completed using the germline J gene. The genes are TRBV19 and TRBJ2-5, with 11 bases fitting TRBD2. V shed 4 bases, J shed 0 bases, and the junction held 10 bases outside the gene matches. The CDR3 length is 18 residues. Looked up from germline, CDR1 is LNHDA and CDR2 is SQIVND (reference sequence). This CDR3 reads CASSRRLAGPSYQETQYF. The DNA read from the CDR3 is TGTGCCAGTAGTAGGCGACTAGCGGGACCGTCGTACCAAGAGACC.

Worth noting for this clone: The missing CDR3 end, 3 residues past where the read stops, is filled in from the germline J gene. V gene TRBV7-6 combines with J gene TRBJ2-7, with TRBD1 matching 7 bases. Germline trimming cut 5 bases from V and 2 bases from J; bases unmatched to any gene: 9. Germline V gives CDR1 SGHVS, CDR2 FNYEAQ. The CDR3 runs to 15 residues. This CDR3 reads CASSPGTAETYEQYF. Incomplete CDR3 DNA: TGTGCCAGCAGCCCCGGGACAGCGGAGACCTACGAG.

This clone was counted between two and nine times. Read data end 3 residues before the CDR3 end; the end is taken from the germline J gene. The V gene is TRBV6-8, the J gene TRBJ2-2, with 9 bases fitting TRBD2. Germline-derived CDR1 and CDR2 are MNHGY and SAAAGT. With 6 bases clipped from V and 4 bases from J, the junction kept 6 bases outside the gene matches. CDR3 length equals 15 residues. CDR3 DNA, as far as it was read: TGTGCCAGCAGGGGTATAGCGGGGGTCACCGGGGAG. Translating it yields CASRGIAGVTGE. The complete CDR3 sequence is CASRGIAGVTGELFF.